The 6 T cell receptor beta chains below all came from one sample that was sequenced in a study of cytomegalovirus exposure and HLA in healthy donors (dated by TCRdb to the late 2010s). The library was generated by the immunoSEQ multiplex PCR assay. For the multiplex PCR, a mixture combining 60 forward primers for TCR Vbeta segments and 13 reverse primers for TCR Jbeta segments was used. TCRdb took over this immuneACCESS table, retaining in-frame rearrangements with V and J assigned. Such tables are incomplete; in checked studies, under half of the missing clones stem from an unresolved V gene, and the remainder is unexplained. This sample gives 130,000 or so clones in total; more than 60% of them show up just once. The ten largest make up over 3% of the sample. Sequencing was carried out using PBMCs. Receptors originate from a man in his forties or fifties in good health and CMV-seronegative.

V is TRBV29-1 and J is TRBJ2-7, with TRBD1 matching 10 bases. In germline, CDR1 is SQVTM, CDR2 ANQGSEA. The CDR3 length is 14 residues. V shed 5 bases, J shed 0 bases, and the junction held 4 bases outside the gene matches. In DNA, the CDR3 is TGCAGCGTTACATGGACAGGGGGCTCCTACGAGCAGTACTTC. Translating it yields CSVTWTGGSYEQYF.

Written as DNA, the CDR3 is TGTGCCAGCAGCTTGACAGGGACCGGTGGCTACACCTTC. It encodes CASSLTGTGGYTF. This chain connects TRBV6-5 to TRBJ1-2, with 7 bases fitting TRBD1. The CDR3 runs 13 residues. CDR1 MNHEY and CDR2 SVGAGI come from the germline V gene. Germline trimming cut 6 bases from V and 7 bases from J; bases unmatched to any gene: 8.

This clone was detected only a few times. CDR3 amino acids: CASSEAISGSYNEQFF. The DNA for the CDR3 is TGTGCCAGCAGTGAAGCGATAAGCGGGTCCTACAATGAGCAGTTCTTC. This chain links TRBV6-1 with TRBJ2-1; tentatively, D is TRBD2 (6 bases). Per the germline V gene, CDR1 is MNHNS and CDR2 is SASEGT. The ends were cut back, 0 bases at V and 1 base at J, with 10 bases in the middle. The CDR3 extends over 16 amino acids.

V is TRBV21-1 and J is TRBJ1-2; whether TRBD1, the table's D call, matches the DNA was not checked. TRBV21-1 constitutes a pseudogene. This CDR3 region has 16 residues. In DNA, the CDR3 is TGTGCCAGCAGCAAACCCCAGCTCACAGCCCGCCCCAGCTACACCTTC. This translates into CASSKPQLTARPSYTF.

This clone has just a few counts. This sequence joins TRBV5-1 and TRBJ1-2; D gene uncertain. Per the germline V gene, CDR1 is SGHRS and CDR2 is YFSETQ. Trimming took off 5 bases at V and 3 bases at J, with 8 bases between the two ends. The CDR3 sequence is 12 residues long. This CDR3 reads CASSGEDYGYTF. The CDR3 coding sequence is TGCGCCAGCAGTGGGGAGGACTATGGCTACACCTTC.

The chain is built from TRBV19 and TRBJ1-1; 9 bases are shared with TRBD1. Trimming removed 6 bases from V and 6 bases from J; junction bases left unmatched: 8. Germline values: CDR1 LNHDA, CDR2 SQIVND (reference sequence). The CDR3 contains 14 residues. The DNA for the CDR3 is TGTGCCAGTAGCACTACAGGGGGCTATTCTGAAGCTTTCTTT. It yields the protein CASSTTGGYSEAFF.